A selection of T cell receptor beta chains follows, all from one sample in a study of T cell repertoires in cytomegalovirus infection. These receptors' targets are unknown. TCRdb reprocessed the reads with MiXCR, giving one entry per CDR3 protein. The sample carries just under 500,000 distinct CDR3 sequences, roughly 34% recorded once. The sample consisted of cultured PBMCs, taken from culture after CMV antigen stimulation. The receptors were sampled from a human donor in good health (CMV status not recorded). Some clones in this sample may be carry-over from other donors' samples. The CDR3 runs from the conserved cysteine through the conserved F or W. D genes are given only for firm matches. Expanded clones get a size class; other rows say once, few or many, or leave the size out.

abundance	v_gene	d_gene	j_gene	CDR3nt	CDR3aa
many	TRBV7-2	-	TRBJ2-3	TGTGCCAGCAGCTTAGCGTCCAAAGATACGCAGTATTTT	CASSLASKDTQYF
-	TRBV19	-	TRBJ1-6	TGTGCCAGTAGTATTTTACAGGGCCATTCACCCCTCCACTTT	CASSILQGHSPLHF
-	TRBV29-1	-	TRBJ2-3	TGCAGCGTTGATTCCGGGCCGTGGGATACGCAGTATTTT	CSVDSGPWDTQYF
-	TRBV4-2	TRBD2	TRBJ2-6	TGTGCCAGCAGCCAGGGAGGACTAGCGGGATCGGCGGGGGCCAACGTCCTGACTTTC	CASSQGGLAGSAGANVLTF
few	TRBV12-3/TRBV12-4	TRBD1	TRBJ2-5	TGTGCCAGCACTCGGGACAGCCAAGAGACCCAGTACTTC	CASTRDSQETQYF
-	TRBV27	-	TRBJ2-2	TGTGCCAGCAGGGTCAAAACTACCGGGGAGCTGTTTTTT	CASRVKTTGELFF
-	TRBV4-1	TRBD2	TRBJ2-1	TGCGCCAGCAGCCCCCGGGTAGCGGGAGCGAATCGAAATGAGCAGTTCTTC	CASSPRVAGANRNEQFF
many	TRBV7-2	-	TRBJ2-1	TGTGCCAGCAGCTTCCTAGCCCCCGGCAATGAGCAGTTCTTC	CASSFLAPGNEQFF
-	TRBV5-1	TRBD2	TRBJ2-1	TGCGCCAGCAGCCCACCACTAGCGGGAGGGCTGAATGAGCAGTTCTTC	CASSPPLAGGLNEQFF
few	TRBV11-2	TRBD2	TRBJ2-2	TGTGCCAGCAGCTCTAGCGGCGCAAACACCGGGGAGCTGTTTTTT	CASSSSGANTGELFF
-	TRBV5-1	-	TRBJ2-7	TGCGCCAGCAGGTCGCAGCGGAGCTCCTACGAGCAGTACTTC	CASRSQRSSYEQYF
-	TRBV7-8	-	TRBJ2-1	TGTGCCAGCAGCCCTCGGACAGTCCTCAGCTCCTACAATGAGCAGTTCTTC	CASSPRTVLSSYNEQFF
-	TRBV24-1	TRBD1	TRBJ2-1	TGTGCCACCAGTGACAGGGGACAGCTCGCCTACAATGAGCAGTTCTTC	CATSDRGQLAYNEQFF
few	TRBV7-2	-	TRBJ1-3	TGTGCCAGCAGTCGTAAGGGAACGGGAAACACCATATATTTT	CASSRKGTGNTIYF
-	TRBV6-5	TRBD1	TRBJ1-5	TGTGCCAACAGTGGGGACAGCCGGCGACAGCCCCAGCATTTT	CANSGDSRRQPQHF